These T cell receptor beta chains were read from a single sample in a study of blood T cell repertoires in COVID-19. Method: immunoSEQ multiplex PCR; TCRdb's copy keeps in-frame clones and lacks some. The table lists 100,000 to 120,000 clones, roughly 85% of them singletons. The material sequenced was peripheral blood. The receptors shown here come from a woman of 80 years or more with active or convalescent COVID-19. The CDR3 runs from the conserved cysteine through the conserved F or W. D genes are given only for firm matches. The listing skips clone size in some rows; elsewhere it reads once, few, many or a size class.

clone size: .; V gene: TRBV11-2; D gene: TRBD1; CDR3 protein: CASSYRQGSYNEQFF
clone size: .; V gene: TRBV28; D gene: .; CDR3 protein: CASSLMQFSNQPQHF
clone size: .; V gene: TRBV5-1; D gene: .; CDR3 protein: CASSPSDTGELFF
clone size: .; V gene: TRBV30; D gene: TRBD1; CDR3 protein: CAWSPDRGIYNSPLHF
clone size: .; V gene: TRBV5-8; D gene: TRBD1; CDR3 protein: CASSFGGTGGFYQPQHF
clone size: .; V gene: TRBV7-9; D gene: TRBD2; CDR3 protein: CASSHTSGRASYEQYF
clone size: .; V gene: TRBV29-1; D gene: TRBD1; CDR3 protein: CSVEANRGGYTF
clone size: .; V gene: TRBV25-1; D gene: .; CDR3 protein: CASSDLTSGGWETQYF
clone size: .; V gene: TRBV11-2; D gene: .; CDR3 protein: CASSLSPGETLQHF
clone size: few; V gene: TRBV15; D gene: TRBD1; CDR3 protein: CATSRDLGTGGTFF
clone size: .; V gene: TRBV10-2; D gene: TRBD1; CDR3 protein: CASKGDREHYGYTF
clone size: .; V gene: TRBV5-1; D gene: .; CDR3 protein: CASSADGVGVGYGYTF
clone size: .; V gene: TRBV3-1/TRBV3-2; D gene: TRBD2; CDR3 protein: CASSRGTSGITDTQYF
clone size: .; V gene: TRBV5-4; D gene: .; CDR3 protein: CASSLDRVSETQYF
clone size: .; V gene: TRBV7-9; D gene: .; CDR3 protein: CASSPDAGEGRSNTGELFF
clone size: .; V gene: TRBV7-2; D gene: .; CDR3 protein: CASSQPGTISSTPLHF
clone size: .; V gene: TRBV4-2; D gene: TRBD2; CDR3 protein: CASSQDHLAGVYEQFF
clone size: .; V gene: TRBV27; D gene: .; CDR3 protein: CASSERGAYNEQFF
clone size: .; V gene: TRBV9; D gene: .; CDR3 protein: CASSVEVAVLSDTQYF
clone size: .; V gene: TRBV6-7; D gene: TRBD1; CDR3 protein: CASSLLGRTGKETQYF
clone size: .; V gene: TRBV12-3/TRBV12-4; D gene: .; CDR3 protein: CASSLQGNQPQHF
clone size: once; V gene: TRBV2; D gene: .; CDR3 protein: CASRAPEAGDTQYF
clone size: once; V gene: TRBV5-5; D gene: .; CDR3 protein: CASVVWEDGGYTF
clone size: few; V gene: TRBV29-1; D gene: TRBD2; CDR3 protein: CSVEGLADHYEQYF
clone size: few; V gene: TRBV6-2/TRBV6-3; D gene: TRBD1; CDR3 protein: CASSSQLTQGALGYTF
clone size: .; V gene: TRBV7-2; D gene: TRBD2; CDR3 protein: CASSLGAGVGNTGELFF
clone size: many; V gene: TRBV4-2; D gene: TRBD2; CDR3 protein: CASSQEPGLEINEQYF
clone size: .; V gene: TRBV11-3; D gene: .; CDR3 protein: CASSPAGTNTGELFF
clone size: .; V gene: TRBV29-1; D gene: .; CDR3 protein: CSARLRAGNTIYF
clone size: .; V gene: TRBV7-2; D gene: TRBD2; CDR3 protein: CASSPSLLAGSYEQYF
clone size: .; V gene: TRBV5-1; D gene: .; CDR3 protein: CASSSEGTPYNEQFF
clone size: .; V gene: TRBV5-6; D gene: .; CDR3 protein: CASSRGDTTYEQYF
clone size: .; V gene: TRBV15; D gene: TRBD2; CDR3 protein: CATSRDLAVIYNEQFF
clone size: few; V gene: TRBV19; D gene: TRBD1; CDR3 protein: CASSATTGSYNSPLHF
clone size: .; V gene: TRBV5-1; D gene: TRBD2; CDR3 protein: CASSFLAGGDNEQFF
clone size: few; V gene: TRBV12-3/TRBV12-4; D gene: .; CDR3 protein: CASNQGYNSPLHF
clone size: .; V gene: TRBV9; D gene: TRBD2; CDR3 protein: CASSVGHMASGSLRDEQFF
clone size: .; V gene: TRBV10-3; D gene: .; CDR3 protein: CAISEEAGTEAFF
clone size: once; V gene: TRBV2; D gene: .; CDR3 protein: CASSGTWRDTQYF
clone size: .; V gene: TRBV7-9; D gene: .; CDR3 protein: CASSLGPQKAFF
clone size: .; V gene: TRBV28; D gene: .; CDR3 protein: CASRSRFGKTTGLVGNEQYF
clone size: few; V gene: TRBV28; D gene: .; CDR3 protein: CASTDGGMYEKLFF
clone size: .; V gene: TRBV18; D gene: TRBD2; CDR3 protein: CASSPSNRLAGATGELFF
clone size: .; V gene: TRBV27; D gene: .; CDR3 protein: CASSPGGSAQPQHF